This entry lists 14 T cell receptor beta chains sequenced from one sample in a study of blood T cells in healthy people across ages. A second PCR, run for about 7 to 11 cycles, used a sample-barcoded 5' primer plus a J-beta primer mix. Via MiXCR, TCRdb re-called the 5' RACE reads, giving one row per CDR3 protein. The sample records over 1,200,000 distinct CDR3 sequences, roughly 60% being singletons. Sequenced: blood. Receptors were obtained from a man between 18 and 35 years old in good health.

CDR3 loop: CASSFTTSNEQFF. The CDR3 DNA follows: TGTGCCAGCAGTTTTACGACCAGTAATGAGCAGTTCTTC. The chain links TRBV6-5 to TRBJ2-1; D not resolved. Germline CDR1 reads MNHEY; CDR2 reads SVGAGI. Trimming pared 4 bases from V and 7 bases from J, leaving 11 bases between. This CDR3 has 13 residues.

This chain connects TRBV5-1 to TRBJ2-1, with D perhaps TRBD1 (6 bases). V lost 8 bases, J lost 3 bases, and 12 bases lay in between. CDR1 is SGHRS and CDR2 is YFSETQ in the germline V gene. The CDR3 has 13 residues. CDR3 DNA: TGCGCCAGTAGGCAGGACAGCTACAATGAGCAGTTCTTC. It yields the protein CASRQDSYNEQFF.

The rearrangement joins TRBV14 to TRBJ2-7; 8 bases match TRBD1. Germline CDR1 is SGHDN and CDR2 is FVKESK. Trimming took 2 bases from V and 1 from J; bases not matched to a gene: 4. The CDR3 covers 15 residues. CDR3 region: CASSQLDRGSYEQYF. The CDR3 bases are TGTGCCAGCAGCCAACTAGACAGGGGATCCTACGAGCAGTACTTC.

This clonotype has only one observation. CDR3 nucleotide sequence: TGCAGTGCTACCCCCGGGACAAACTACAATGAGCAGTTCTTC. Residues: CSATPGTNYNEQFF. V gene TRBV20-1 combines with J gene TRBJ2-1; maybe TRBD1 (6 bases). This CDR3 is built from 14 residues. Trimming took off 4 bases at V and 3 bases at J, with 13 bases between the two ends. Germline V gene lookup returns CDR1 DFQATT and CDR2 SNEGSKA (reference sequence).

This clonotype was picked up many times. The chain employs TRBV5-1 and TRBJ2-5; 8 bases map to TRBD1. In germline, CDR1 is SGHRS, CDR2 YFSETQ. After removal of 1 base from V and 1 base from J, the junction contained 6 bases not matched to a gene. The CDR3 spans 16 residues. The CDR3 reads CASSLTGQALQETQYF. In DNA form, the CDR3 reads TGCGCCAGCAGCTTGACGGGACAGGCGCTCCAAGAGACCCAGTACTTC.

This clonotype was seen only a few times. V is TRBV3-1 and J is TRBJ1-5; 9 nucleotides line up with TRBD1. The germline gives CDR1 LGHDT, CDR2 YNNKEL (reference sequence). CDR3 size: 15 residues. J gave up 1 base and V 2 bases, and 0 bases lay outside the gene matches. The CDR3 DNA is TGTGCCAGCAGCCAAACAGGGGGCAGCAATCAGCCCCAGCATTTT. It is translated as CASSQTGGSNQPQHF. Full variable domain (outside the CDR3, taken from reference TRBV3-1 and TRBJ1-5): DTAVSQTPKYLVTQMGNDKSIKCEQNLGHDTMYWYKQDSKKFLKIMFSYNNKELIINETVPNRFSPKSPDKAHLNLHINSLELGDSAVYFCASSQTGGSNQPQHFGDGTRLSIL.

J is TRBJ2-1 and V is TRBV7-2, with 11 bases matching TRBD2. V was clipped by 1 base and J by 8 bases; unmatched bases: 4. This CDR3 contains 15 residues. The germline V gene has CDR1 SGHTA and CDR2 FQGNSA. For the CDR3, the DNA is TGTGCCAGCAGCTTAGTTAGCGGGGGGGCTGATGAGCAGTTCTTC. It codes for CASSLVSGGADEQFF.

In its sample, this clonotype was seen a few times. The J gene is TRBJ2-5, the V gene TRBV4-1; 9 nucleotides align to TRBD1. The CDR3 contains 16 residues. Germline-derived CDR1 and CDR2 are MGHRA and YSYEKL. J lost 5 bases, V lost 1 base, and 8 bases had no gene match. CDR3 sequence reads: CASSQVPGQGLETQYF. The CDR3 region has the DNA TGCGCCAGCAGCCAAGTCCCGGGACAGGGCTTGGAGACCCAGTACTTC.

This clonotype was observed a single time. The chain carries TRBV20-1 and TRBJ1-2, with D maybe TRBD1 (5 bases). V was trimmed by 0 bases and J by 0 bases, leaving 17 bases between them. Germline lookup yields CDR1 DFQATT and CDR2 SNEGSKA (reference sequence). This CDR3 comprises 17 residues. The CDR3 DNA sequence: TGCAGTGCTAGAGATAAGGGCAGGGATGTCGCTAACTATGGCTACACCTTC. Protein product: CSARDKGRDVANYGYTF.

The V call is TRBV5-6, the J call TRBJ1-2; tentative D call: TRBD1 (5 bases). Germline V gene sequence: CDR1 SGHDT, CDR2 YYEEEE. Trimming left V 0 bases short and J 0 bases short, with 9 bases between. This CDR3 is built from 15 residues. The CDR3 nucleotides are TGTGCCAGCAGCTTGGGGAGAGGGGCTAACTATGGCTACACCTTC. Its translation is CASSLGRGANYGYTF.

In its sample, this clonotype was seen once. The rearrangement joins TRBV6-5 to TRBJ2-3; 9 bases match TRBD2. Germline V gene data show CDR1 as MNHEY and CDR2 as SVGAGI. V was pared by 0 bases and J by 4 bases, with 5 bases of the junction left unmatched. The length of the CDR3 is 16 residues. The CDR3 DNA reads TGTGCCAGCAGTTACTCGAGCGGGGGGCGGGCAGATACGCAGTATTTT. Its translation is CASSYSSGGRADTQYF.

As to this clonotype: At one of its ends the junction is not consistent with the germline gene, which may arise from a read error. V is TRBV6-2 or TRBV6-3 and J is TRBJ1-2; D is uncertain. The CDR3 consists of 13 residues. The germline gives CDR1 MNHEY, CDR2 SVGEGT. Here the CDR3 DNA reads TGTGCCAGCACGCGGGGTTCGCCGTACGGCTGCACCTTC. As protein: CASTRGSPYGCTF.

The sample holds a few counts of this clonotype. V and J are TRBV30 and TRBJ1-2; no reliable D call. The V and J ends lost 1 base and 4 bases respectively, with 4 bases between them. Per the germline V gene, CDR1 is GTSNPN and CDR2 is SVGIG (reference sequence). This CDR3 contains 11 residues. In nucleotides, the CDR3 is TGTGCCTGGAGTGAGGGCTATGGCTACACCTTC. It codes for CAWSEGYGYTF.

The count of this clonotype is one. The chain couples TRBV5-1 to TRBJ1-1; possibly TRBD1 for D (5 bases). The CDR3 is 16 amino acids. Germline CDR1 SGHRS, CDR2 YFSETQ. The V end lost 7 bases, the J end lost 4 bases, and 23 bases lay between the germline ends. For the CDR3, the DNA is TGCGCCAGCGCGACCCGGGGGGGGGAAGGTACCACTGAAGCTTTCTTT. Amino acids: CASATRGGEGTTEAFF.